The clone carrying this T cell receptor beta chain was seen only once. Assay: immunoSEQ multiplex PCR; the TCRdb copy retains only in-frame clones and omits some. The table lists tens of thousands of clones, 82% of them singletons. This sample is drawn from a study of control samples from healthy donors and cancer patients. This CDR3 region has 13 residues. V was cut by 7 bases and J by 5 bases, with 14 bases left in between. Germline-derived CDR1 and CDR2 are ENHRY and SYGVKD. This TCR was sampled from an older woman in good health. Sequencing input: blood. The chain employs TRBV10-3 and TRBJ1-1, with unresolved D. CDR3 sequence reads: CAITPTGGTEAFF. In nucleotides, the CDR3 is TGTGCCATCACCCCGACGGGCGGGACTGAAGCTTTCTTT.